The 2 T cell receptor beta chains in this list originate from one sample, sequenced in a study of vaccination and CD4 T cells after COVID-19. Treatment given: roughly 11-day PBMC culture with coronavirus spike peptide pools or control peptides (ViraFEST assay). These receptors lack a known antigen. With the Oncomine TCR Beta short-read assay, DNA from cultured CD4+ T cells was sequenced. TCRdb called the PCR reads again in MiXCR, with one record for every CDR3 protein. The table includes some 7,700 distinct CDR3 sequences, 21% detected once. This material consisted of CD4+ T cells from blood, cultured in vitro, taken after SARS-CoV-2 vaccination. These receptors were taken from a human donor who had recovered from COVID-19.

The J gene is TRBJ1-3, the V gene TRBV28; D not resolved. Trimming left V 5 bases short and J 4 bases short, with 15 bases between. The CDR3 consists of 15 residues. Germline values: CDR1 MDHEN, CDR2 SYDVKM. Here the CDR3 reads CASSTSTKGGNTIYF. CDR3 coding DNA: TGTGCCAGCAGTACCTCAACCAAAGGCGGAAACACCATATATTTT.

This clonotype is judged medium-sized. The chain joins TRBV7-2 to TRBJ1-2, with D unresolved. Per the germline V gene, CDR1 is SGHTA and CDR2 is FQGNSA. V was cut by 1 base and J by 8 bases, with 14 bases left in between. CDR3 length: 14 amino acids. The CDR3 DNA is TGTGCCAGCAGCTTAGGACCGTCCTCGAAGGGCTACACCTTC. This encodes CASSLGPSSKGYTF.